The 17 T cell receptor beta chains presented below share a single source sample, sequenced in a study of shared clonotypes between healthy human individuals. Profiling relied on immunoSEQ multiplex PCR, and the TCRdb table lists in-frame clones only, not all of them. The repertoire holds over 2 million clones, approximately 90% seen once, with about 0.36% in the top ten. Source material: naive CD4+ T cells from PBMCs. The subset was: CD45RA+ positively selected. The receptors come from a man aged 18 to 29 in good health. Some clones in this sample may be carry-over from other donors' samples.

The CDR3 nucleotides are TGTGCCAGCAGCTTCTGGGACACCATATATTTT. Translating gives CASSFWDTIYF. The genes are TRBV7-9 and TRBJ1-3; no firm D call. Germline V gives CDR1 SEHNR, CDR2 FQNEAQ (reference sequence). This CDR3 has 11 residues. Trimming shortened V by 3 bases and J by 8 bases, and 5 bases separated the two germline ends.

The chain couples TRBV5-4 to TRBJ2-1, with D tentatively TRBD2 (6 bases). This CDR3 spans 15 amino acids. CDR1 is SGHNT, CDR2 YYREEE, per germline (reference sequence). V dropped 1 base and J dropped 1 base, with 9 bases sitting between them. The CDR3 is CASSLSSGSYNEQFF. DNA of the CDR3: TGTGCCAGCAGCTTGAGTAGCGGTTCCTACAATGAGCAGTTCTTC.

The V and J genes are TRBV5-1 and TRBJ2-7; D is ambiguous. Trimming left V 4 bases short and J 4 bases short, with 9 bases between. Germline V CDR1 and CDR2: SGHRS, YFSETQ. This CDR3 is built from 12 residues. The CDR3 sequence: CASSENGYEQYF. CDR3 in DNA: TGCGCCAGCAGCGAAAACGGGTACGAGCAGTACTTC.

The rearrangement uses TRBV5-6 and TRBJ2-1; D ambiguous. V was cut by 3 bases and J by 9 bases, with 13 bases left in between. Germline V gene lookup returns CDR1 SGHDT and CDR2 YYEEEE. CDR3 length: 13 amino acids. CDR3 DNA sequence: TGTGCCAGCAGCTCGGGTCCTGAGGTTGAGCAGTTCTTC. It yields the protein CASSSGPEVEQFF. The full variable domain, with the rest looked up from reference TRBV5-6 and TRBJ2-1, is DAGVTQSPTHLIKTRGQQVTLRCSPKSGHDTVSWYQQALGQGPQFIFQYYEEEERQRGNFPDRFSGHQFPNYSSELNVNALLLGDSALYLCASSSGPEVEQFFGPGTRLTVL.

This clone was seen once. V gene TRBV9 combines with J gene TRBJ2-6; tentative D call: TRBD1 (6 bases). Germline CDR1 is SGDLS and CDR2 is YYNGEE. The CDR3 contains 14 residues. The V end was cut by 5 bases, the J end by 2 bases, with 8 bases between. CDR3 sequence: CASRQGAGANVLTF. In DNA form, the CDR3 reads TGTGCCAGCAGACAGGGAGCTGGGGCCAACGTCCTGACTTTC.

Points on this clone: Being one base from a much bigger clone, this may be a read error. Other nucleotide sequences from this sample produce the same CDR3. Here the CDR3 reads CASSRDLTDTQYF. The CDR3 coding sequence is TGTGCCAGCAGCCGGGACCTCACAGATACGCAGTATTTT. This rearrangement joins TRBV2 to TRBJ2-3; D assignment may be TRBD1 or TRBD2 (5 bases each). This CDR3 spans 13 amino acids. Per the germline V gene, CDR1 is SNHLY and CDR2 is FYNNEI. V was clipped by 6 bases and J by 2 bases, with 9 bases between them.

V and J are TRBV10-3 and TRBJ2-7; tentatively, D is TRBD1 or TRBD2 (6 bases each). CDR3 length: 13 residues. With 6 bases removed from V and 4 bases from J, the gap between germline ends came to 13 bases. The germline CDR1 and CDR2 sequences are ENHRY and SYGVKD. The chain's CDR3 is CAISGGLEYEQYF. The DNA of the CDR3 is TGTGCCATCAGCGGGGGCCTCGAGTACGAGCAGTACTTC.

This chain uses TRBV10-1 with TRBJ2-7; the D gene is possibly TRBD2 (6 bases). CDR1 is WNHNN and CDR2 is SYGVQD in the germline V gene (reference sequence). The CDR3 is 16 amino acids. V was trimmed by 4 bases and J by 2 bases, leaving 18 bases between them. The CDR3: CASSGVLAPDPYEQYF. The CDR3 DNA follows: TGCGCCAGCAGTGGGGTGCTAGCGCCTGACCCCTACGAGCAGTACTTC.

This chain connects TRBV6-1 to TRBJ1-4, with TRBD1 matching over 8 bases. The CDR3 runs to 14 residues. V shed 8 bases and J 8 bases; nucleotides not matched to a gene: 10. Germline V CDR1 and CDR2: MNHNS, SASEGT. The CDR3 coding sequence is TGTGCCAGCGGACAGGACAGGGCCGACGAAAAACTGTTTTTT. This encodes CASGQDRADEKLFF.

V usage is TRBV28 and J usage is TRBJ1-4; no firm D call. The CDR3 runs 16 residues. V dropped 5 bases and J dropped 4 bases, with 17 bases sitting between them. CDR1 is MDHEN, CDR2 SYDVKM, per germline. This CDR3 is CASSPYGTFYNEKLFF. The DNA for the CDR3 is TGTGCCAGCAGTCCATACGGCACCTTTTATAATGAAAAACTGTTTTTT.

This clone was observed a handful of times. The rearrangement links TRBV4-2 to TRBJ1-5; 9 bases line up with TRBD1. Germline V gene lookup returns CDR1 LGHNA and CDR2 YNFKEQ. Unmatched junction bases numbered 5, after V lost 4 bases and J lost 1 base. This CDR3 is built from 16 residues. CDR3 protein: CASSPKGTGSNQPQHF. CDR3 DNA: TGTGCCAGCAGCCCGAAGGGGACAGGGAGCAATCAGCCCCAGCATTTT.

Points on this clone: The same CDR3 arises from other DNA sequences in this sample as well. The V gene is TRBV27, the J gene TRBJ2-7, with a possible D match to TRBD1 (5 bases). In germline, CDR1 is MNHEY, CDR2 SMNVEV (reference sequence). The CDR3 consists of 15 residues. V shed 2 bases and J shed 2 bases, with 13 bases lying between them. The CDR3 DNA reads TGTGCCAGCAGTTTAAAAAGGGGAAACCCCTACGAGCAGTACTTC. Encoded protein: CASSLKRGNPYEQYF.

The gene calls are TRBV5-4 and TRBJ2-2; 9 bases match TRBD1. V trimming: 4 bases; J trimming: 1 base; junction bases outside the gene matches: 5. There are 16 residues in the CDR3. Per germline, CDR1 SGHNT and CDR2 YYREEE (reference sequence). The CDR3 reads CASSRTGAENTGELFF. The CDR3 DNA follows: TGTGCCAGCAGCAGGACAGGGGCCGAGAACACCGGGGAGCTGTTTTTT.

This chain connects TRBV5-4 to TRBJ1-1, with no clear D. Germline lookup yields CDR1 SGHNT and CDR2 YYREEE (reference sequence). The V end was cut by 0 bases, the J end by 0 bases, with 6 bases between. The CDR3 covers 14 residues. CDR3 sequence: CASSLARMNTEAFF. Here the CDR3 DNA reads TGTGCCAGCAGCTTGGCCAGGATGAACACTGAAGCTTTCTTT.

The chain joins TRBV7-6 to TRBJ2-3, with 14 positions matching TRBD2. V lost 5 bases to trimming and J lost 2 bases; unmatched junction nucleotides: 6. CDR3 length: 17 residues. CDR1 and CDR2 (germline): SGHVS, FNYEAQ. The CDR3 DNA is TGTGCCAGCAGCAGGGGACTAGCGGGAGATTTCACAGATACGCAGTATTTT. It codes for CASSRGLAGDFTDTQYF.

The V call is TRBV28, the J call TRBJ2-7; no reliable D call. V was shortened by 5 bases and J by 3 bases, with 14 bases between the two germline ends. Germline V gene data show CDR1 as MDHEN and CDR2 as SYDVKM. This CDR3 has 14 amino acids. CDR3: CASSGSGPIYEQYF. The CDR3 DNA follows: TGTGCCAGCAGTGGGTCCGGTCCCATCTACGAGCAGTACTTC.

The genes are TRBV5-4 and TRBJ1-2; 10 nucleotides align to TRBD1. V lost 3 bases, J lost 4 bases, and 3 bases stayed unmatched. The CDR3 has 14 amino acids. Germline V gene sequence: CDR1 SGHNT, CDR2 YYREEE (reference sequence). The CDR3 sequence is CASSYRDRGYGYTF. The CDR3 DNA reads TGTGCCAGCAGCTACCGGGACAGGGGCTATGGCTACACCTTC.